These 31 T cell receptor beta chains were all obtained from the same sample, sequenced in a study of blood T cell repertoires in COVID-19. Some clones are missing from TCRdb's copy, which holds only in-frame ones; the method was immunoSEQ multiplex PCR. The sample consists of about 240,000 clones, about four fifths of them appearing once. The sequenced sample was PBMCs or T cells enriched from blood (not recorded which). The receptor set was obtained from a woman between 35 and 50 years old who had been exposed to COVID-19.

The chain combines TRBV6-5 with TRBJ2-5; D perhaps matches TRBD2 (7 bases). V lost 8 bases and J 4 bases, leaving 17 bases between the germline ends. The CDR3 runs 14 residues. CDR1 is MNHEY and CDR2 is SVGAGI in the germline V gene. The CDR3 loop is CASRLEGGGETQYF. CDR3 nucleotide sequence: TGTGCCAGCCGGTTGGAGGGGGGGGGAGAGACCCAGTACTTC.

This sequence joins TRBV7-9 and TRBJ1-1, with unresolved D. This CDR3 spans 14 amino acids. V lost 1 base to trimming and J lost 6 bases, with 12 bases between them. Germline V gene sequence: CDR1 SEHNR, CDR2 FQNEAQ (reference sequence). The CDR3 DNA is TGTGCCAGCAGCTTAGTAGGTGGGAGGGCTGAAGCTTTCTTT. This gives the protein CASSLVGGRAEAFF.

V usage is TRBV30 and J usage is TRBJ1-6; D gene unclear. V gave up 0 bases and J gave up 1 base, with 7 bases separating them. The CDR3 length is 15 residues. CDR1 is GTSNPN and CDR2 is SVGIG in the germline V gene (reference sequence). CDR3 protein: CAWSVGVSYNSPLHF. The CDR3 DNA is TGTGCCTGGAGTGTAGGAGTTTCCTATAATTCACCCCTCCACTTT.

J is TRBJ2-1 and V is TRBV19; tentatively, D is TRBD2 (6 bases). The CDR3 has 16 residues. V gave up 5 bases and J gave up 7 bases, with 21 bases separating them. Looked up from germline, CDR1 is LNHDA and CDR2 is SQIVND (reference sequence). Here the CDR3 DNA reads TGTGCCAGTAGTCCTGGGGGGTCACTGACGGGAAATGAGCAGTTCTTC. This encodes CASSPGGSLTGNEQFF.

CDR3 DNA: TGTGCCAGCAGCACAGCGGGGGCCGAGCAGTACTTC. Protein: CASSTAGAEQYF. The chain uses TRBV7-2 and TRBJ2-7; 8 bases map to TRBD2. Losses at the gene ends were 5 bases for V and 6 bases for J; bases not matched to a gene: 3. CDR1 is SGHTA, CDR2 FQGNSA, per germline. CDR3 length equals 12 residues.

This clone occurred once. The chain employs TRBV5-1 and TRBJ2-7; possible D gene TRBD2, 6 bases. With 5 bases removed from V and 1 base from J, the gap between germline ends came to 16 bases. From germline, CDR1 is SGHRS and CDR2 YFSETQ. The CDR3 has 15 residues. CDR3 sequence (DNA): TGCGCCAGCAGGCCTAGCGAAGGTGGTTCCTACGAGCAGTACTTC. This sequence encodes CASRPSEGGSYEQYF. The variable domain in full, with the rest retrieved from reference TRBV5-1 and TRBJ2-7, is KAGVTQTPRYLIKTRGQQVTLSCSPISGHRSVSWYQQTPGQGLQFLFEYFSETQRNKGNFPGRFSGRQFSNSRSEMNVSTLELGDSALYLCASRPSEGGSYEQYFGPGTRLTVT.

The V gene is TRBV27, the J gene TRBJ2-1; D perhaps matches TRBD2 (5 bases). Germline-derived CDR1 and CDR2 are MNHEY and SMNVEV (reference sequence). Trimming pared 7 bases from V and 3 bases from J, leaving 16 bases between. This CDR3 is built from 15 residues. The CDR3 DNA reads as TGTGCCAGCACCCTGAGGCTAGCCTTCTACAATGAGCAGTTCTTC. Its protein product is CASTLRLAFYNEQFF.

Only a few counts were recorded for this clone. This chain uses TRBV5-1 with TRBJ2-1; D is perhaps TRBD1 (5 bases). The CDR3 is 12 amino acids. In germline, CDR1 is SGHRS, CDR2 YFSETQ. V gave up 0 bases and J gave up 9 bases, with 7 bases separating them. CDR3 in amino acids: CASSLERGEQFF. As DNA, the CDR3 is TGCGCCAGCAGCTTGGAAAGGGGTGAGCAGTTCTTC.

This sequence joins TRBV6-1 and TRBJ1-1, with D possibly TRBD1 on 6 matching bases. The V end was cut by 1 base, the J end by 4 bases, with 19 bases between. The CDR3 covers 17 residues. Germline V lookup: CDR1 MNHNS, CDR2 SASEGT. The CDR3 is CASSEGGGRRLSTEAFF. DNA for the CDR3: TGTGCCAGCAGTGAAGGGGGGGGGCGCAGGTTGAGCACTGAAGCTTTCTTT.

The CDR3: CASSRDRGRWTNEKLFF. As DNA, the CDR3 is TGTGCCAGCTCCCGGGACAGGGGGCGGTGGACTAATGAAAAACTGTTTTTT. This chain joins TRBV18 and TRBJ1-4, with 12 bases that match TRBD1. V lost 6 bases to trimming and J lost 2 bases; unmatched junction nucleotides: 7. The germline V gene encodes CDR1 KGHSH and CDR2 LQKENI. This CDR3 has 17 amino acids. Drawing the rest from reference TRBV18 and TRBJ1-4, the complete variable domain is NAGVMQNPRHLVRRRGQEARLRCSPMKGHSHVYWYRQLPEEGLKFMVYLQKENIIDESGMPKERFSAEFPKEGPSILRIQQVVRGDSAAYFCASSRDRGRWTNEKLFFGSGTQLSVL.

This clone was detected a few times. The junction differs from germline at one of its ends, possibly a read error. The gene calls are TRBV12-3 or TRBV12-4 and TRBJ1-1, with 10 bases that match TRBD1. This CDR3 region has 13 residues. The DNA of the CDR3 is TGTGCCACCCTAGACAGGGGGCGCGCCGCGCGCGACTTT. It is translated as CATLDRGRAARDF.

The chain links TRBV6-1 to TRBJ1-1; tentative D call: TRBD1 (6 bases). Germline V lookup: CDR1 MNHNS, CDR2 SASEGT. The CDR3 runs 16 residues. V was trimmed by 6 bases and J by 0 bases, leaving 17 bases between them. CDR3 region: CASREPSTGMNTEAFF. The CDR3 DNA follows: TGTGCCAGCAGGGAACCTTCGACAGGAATGAACACTGAAGCTTTCTTT.

V usage is TRBV9 and J usage is TRBJ1-2; 7 bases align to TRBD1. The V and J ends lost 6 bases and 4 bases, in that order; junction bases with no gene match: 3. This CDR3 is 12 amino acids long. Germline V lookup: CDR1 SGDLS, CDR2 YYNGEE. As DNA, the CDR3 is TGTGCCAGCAACCAGGGGGGCTATGGCTACACCTTC. It is translated as CASNQGGYGYTF. Full variable domain (rest looked up from reference TRBV9 and TRBJ1-2): DSGVTQTPKHLITATGQRVTLRCSPRSGDLSVYWYQQSLDQGLQFLIQYYNGEERAKGNILERFSAQQFPDLHSELNLSSLELGDSALYFCASNQGGYGYTFGSGTRLTVV.

The rearrangement links TRBV10-1 to TRBJ1-1; TRBD1 matches 9 bases. The CDR3 totals 16 residues. V shed 0 bases, J shed 6 bases, and the junction held 8 bases outside the gene matches. Germline CDR1 and CDR2: WNHNN and SYGVQD (reference sequence). The CDR3 coding sequence is TGCGCCAGCAGTGAGTCCGGGACAGGGTATTTTGCTGAAGCTTTCTTT. Protein: CASSESGTGYFAEAFF.

V gene TRBV4-1 combines with J gene TRBJ1-5; TRBD1 is a possible D gene (6 bases). Trimming left V 4 bases short and J 0 bases short, with 19 bases between. Germline V gene sequence: CDR1 MGHRA, CDR2 YSYEKL. The CDR3 covers 18 residues. The CDR3 DNA is TGCGCCAGCAGCCCCGTGGTTAAAACAGGGAATAGCAATCAGCCCCAGCATTTT. Encoded protein: CASSPVVKTGNSNQPQHF.

The chain has TRBV19 and TRBJ1-5; 7 bases fit TRBD1. The CDR3 is made up of 14 amino acids. V shed 10 bases, J shed 4 bases, and the junction held 10 bases outside the gene matches. Germline CDR1 and CDR2: LNHDA and SQIVND (reference sequence). CDR3: CATSVGTANQPQHF. The CDR3 DNA is TGTGCCACCTCGGTTGGGACAGCAAATCAGCCCCAGCATTTT. Full variable domain (outside the CDR3, taken from reference TRBV19 and TRBJ1-5): DGGITQSPKYLFRKEGQNVTLSCEQNLNHDAMYWYRQDPGQGLRLIYYSQIVNDFQKGDIAEGYSVSREKKESFPLTVTSAQKNPTAFYLCATSVGTANQPQHFGDGTRLSIL.

This clone was observed a few times. This CDR3 reads CASQTGQGAVDEQFF. For the CDR3, the DNA is TGTGCCAGCCAAACCGGACAGGGGGCTGTCGATGAGCAGTTCTTC. The chain combines TRBV6-5 with TRBJ2-1; 11 bases are a match to TRBD1. The trim removed 8 bases at V and 8 bases at J, leaving 11 bases unmatched. In germline, CDR1 is MNHEY, CDR2 SVGAGI. This CDR3 is built from 15 residues.

This clone was counted only a few times. The rearrangement uses TRBV2 and TRBJ1-5; TRBD1 agrees at 7 bases. CDR1 and CDR2 from the germline V gene are SNHLY and FYNNEI. CDR3 length: 15 residues. Unmatched junction bases numbered 5, after V lost 4 bases and J lost 2 bases. The CDR3 DNA reads TGTGCCAGCAGTGTGCAAGGGACAGGCAATCAGCCCCAGCATTTT. Its protein product is CASSVQGTGNQPQHF.

The chain joins TRBV25-1 to TRBJ1-2; perhaps TRBD1 as D (5 bases). Trimming took off 0 bases at V and 7 bases at J, with 12 bases between the two ends. Germline CDR1 is MGHDK and CDR2 is SYGVNS. The CDR3 contains 14 residues. The CDR3 spells CASSEYGGIGGYTF. CDR3 bases: TGTGCCAGCAGTGAATATGGGGGGATCGGTGGCTACACCTTC.

The chain links TRBV6-6 to TRBJ2-2, with 8 bases fitting TRBD2. The CDR3 spans 14 residues. Per the germline V gene, CDR1 is MNHNY and CDR2 is SVGAGI (reference sequence). The V segment lost 2 bases and the J segment 6 bases; nucleotides outside the gene matches: 2. CDR3 DNA: TGTGCCAGCAGTTACCTCGGGGGGGCCGGGGAGCTGTTTTTT. Residues: CASSYLGGAGELFF.

The chain combines TRBV7-8 with TRBJ2-1; TRBD1 might be the D (6 bases). Germline V lookup: CDR1 SGHVS, CDR2 FQNEAQ. CDR3 size: 14 residues. Trimming shortened V by 2 bases and J by 3 bases, and 8 bases separated the two germline ends. CDR3 sequence: CASSLWDNYNEQFF. The DNA for the CDR3 is TGTGCCAGCAGCTTATGGGACAACTACAATGAGCAGTTCTTC.

This sequence joins TRBV7-2 and TRBJ2-2, with 8 positions matching TRBD1. Trimming took 3 bases from V and 4 from J; bases not matched to a gene: 4. Germline values: CDR1 SGHTA, CDR2 FQGNSA. This CDR3 has 15 amino acids. Here the CDR3 reads CASSFGTGSTGELFF. The CDR3 coding sequence is TGTGCCAGCAGCTTTGGGACAGGTAGCACCGGGGAGCTGTTTTTT.

This clone was recorded once. This rearrangement joins TRBV3-1 (or the pseudogene TRBV3-2) to TRBJ2-1, with 10 bases that match TRBD2. The CDR3 consists of 16 residues. After removal of 4 bases from V and 4 bases from J, the junction contained 7 bases not matched to a gene. Germline V gene sequence: CDR1 LGHDT, CDR2 YNNKEL (reference sequence). CDR3 protein: CASSLPLAGDYNEQFF. The CDR3 nucleotides read TGTGCCAGCAGCCTTCCCCTAGCGGGGGATTACAATGAGCAGTTCTTC.

The chain combines TRBV11-2 with TRBJ1-2; D unclear. The CDR3 loop spans 14 amino acids. Germline lookup yields CDR1 SGHAT and CDR2 FQNNGV. V lost 4 bases and J 3 bases, leaving 12 bases between the germline ends. The CDR3 bases are TGTGCCAGCAGCTCATTCACAGTGGACTATGGCTACACCTTC. Translating it yields CASSSFTVDYGYTF.

This rearrangement joins TRBV28 to TRBJ2-3; 11 nucleotides align to TRBD2. The length of the CDR3 is 15 residues. Per germline, CDR1 MDHEN and CDR2 SYDVKM. V trimming: 3 bases; J trimming: 4 bases; junction bases outside the gene matches: 3. The CDR3 protein is CASSFPGLAADTQYF. CDR3 nucleotides: TGTGCCAGCAGTTTCCCGGGACTAGCGGCAGATACGCAGTATTTT.

Note on this clone: Other DNA sequences within the sample encode an identical CDR3. The chain has TRBV7-2 and TRBJ1-2; TRBD1 matches at 10 bases. V lost 1 base and J lost 1; bases outside the gene matches: 3. The CDR3 extends over 16 amino acids. CDR1 is SGHTA, CDR2 FQGNSA, per germline. In DNA, the CDR3 is TGTGCCAGCAGCTTAGTGGGGACAGGGGTTAACTATGGCTACACCTTC. Amino acids: CASSLVGTGVNYGYTF.

The rearrangement joins TRBV7-9 to TRBJ2-3; 8 bases map to TRBD2. CDR3 length equals 15 residues. Germline CDR1 and CDR2: SEHNR and FQNEAQ (reference sequence). V trimming: 4 bases; J trimming: 1 base; junction bases outside the gene matches: 4. The CDR3 region is CASSWVRGGTDTQYF. As DNA, the CDR3 is TGTGCCAGCAGCTGGGTGCGGGGGGGCACAGATACGCAGTATTTT.

The gene calls are TRBV6-1 and TRBJ2-7; TRBD1 matches 9 bases. This CDR3 is 16 amino acids long. Germline CDR1 reads MNHNS; CDR2 reads SASEGT. V shed 3 bases, J shed 5 bases, and the junction held 11 bases outside the gene matches. The CDR3 coding sequence is TGTGCCAGCAGTGAGATTTTGGGACAGGGTGCCGACGAGCAGTACTTC. Translation gives CASSEILGQGADEQYF.

V gene TRBV27 combines with J gene TRBJ1-1; D possibly corresponds to TRBD1 (5 bases). Germline CDR1 MNHEY, CDR2 SMNVEV (reference sequence). The CDR3 has 14 residues. Trimming took 0 bases from V and 8 from J, leaving 13 bases between them. As DNA, the CDR3 is TGTGCCAGCAGTTTATCATCCCAGGGCCTCGAAGCTTTCTTT. Protein sequence: CASSLSSQGLEAFF.

This clone was counted only a few times. This chain links TRBV27 with TRBJ2-2, with 11 bases fitting TRBD1. This CDR3 has 15 residues. Germline-derived CDR1 and CDR2 are MNHEY and SMNVEV (reference sequence). The ends lost 4 bases at V and 6 bases at J; junction bases unmatched: 4. Here the CDR3 reads CASSSPGQGAGELFF. CDR3 sequence (DNA): TGTGCCAGCAGTTCGCCGGGACAGGGGGCCGGGGAGCTGTTTTTT.

The chain uses TRBV7-9 and TRBJ2-7; 7 bases match TRBD1. Germline values: CDR1 SEHNR, CDR2 FQNEAQ (reference sequence). The CDR3 is made up of 14 amino acids. V shed 5 bases, J shed 4 bases, and the junction held 8 bases outside the gene matches. The CDR3 region has the DNA TGTGCCAGCAGCCCCGGGACAGTCGGGTACGAGCAGTACTTC. Translated: CASSPGTVGYEQYF.